The 10 T cell receptor beta chains in this list originate from one sample, sequenced in a study of cytomegalovirus exposure and HLA in healthy donors (dated by TCRdb to about 2017). Library generation was performed with the immunoSEQ multiplex PCR assay. For the multiplex PCR, a mixture combining 60 forward primers for TCR Vbeta segments and 13 reverse primers for TCR Jbeta segments was used. What TCRdb holds here is the immuneACCESS table cut down to in-frame rearrangements. Part of the clones is not present; checked against another copy, under half of the missing clones reflect an unresolved V gene, and the others are unexplained. This sample lists under 120,000 clones; around 60% were detected once. The ten largest account for around 4% of the sample. Input material: PBMCs. The receptors originated from a man under 40 in good health and CMV-seropositive.

V is TRBV7-9 and J is TRBJ2-5, with 8 positions matching TRBD1. The germline CDR1 and CDR2 sequences are SEHNR and FQNEAQ (reference sequence). The CDR3 spans 16 residues. Unmatched junction bases numbered 12, after V lost 5 bases and J lost 4 bases. The CDR3 sequence is CASSLWGQAGLETQYF. The CDR3 coding sequence is TGTGCCAGCAGCCTTTGGGGACAGGCGGGGTTAGAGACCCAGTACTTC.

This clone occurred a few times. The chain joins TRBV5-1 to TRBJ1-1; tentative D call: TRBD1 (5 bases). Trimming removed 3 bases at V and 5 bases at J, with 14 bases between. This CDR3 region has 14 residues. Looked up from germline, CDR1 is SGHRS and CDR2 is YFSETQ. CDR3 loop: CASSWDGGETEAFF. CDR3 nucleotides: TGCGCCAGCAGCTGGGACGGAGGGGAGACTGAAGCTTTCTTT.

This sequence joins TRBV7-2 and TRBJ2-7, with 8 bases aligning to TRBD2. With V trimmed by 3 bases and J by 3 bases, 1 base remained unmatched. CDR3 size: 13 residues. Germline CDR1 and CDR2: SGHTA and FQGNSA. In DNA, the CDR3 is TGTGCCAGCAGCTTCCGGGGGGGCTACGAGCAGTACTTC. Encoded protein: CASSFRGGYEQYF. Using reference TRBV7-2 and TRBJ2-7 for the parts outside the CDR3, the full variable domain is GAGVSQSPSNKVTEKGKDVELRCDPISGHTALYWYRQSLGQGLEFLIYFQGNSAPDKSGLPSDRFSAERTGGSVSTLTIQRTQQEDSAVYLCASSFRGGYEQYFGPGTRLTVT.

This clone was seen once. The V gene is TRBV18, the J gene TRBJ2-1, with TRBD1 matching over 10 bases. The CDR3 loop spans 15 amino acids. The germline CDR1 and CDR2 sequences are KGHSH and LQKENI. V shed 3 bases and J 2 bases; nucleotides not matched to a gene: 1. The CDR3 here is CASSPTGGAYNEQFF. In DNA, the CDR3 is TGTGCCAGCTCACCGACAGGGGGCGCCTACAATGAGCAGTTCTTC.

A note on this clone: Other nucleotide sequences in the sample specify the same CDR3. The CDR3 loop is CASSRDSFYEQYF. The CDR3 nucleotides are TGCGCCAGCAGCCGGGACTCTTTCTACGAGCAGTACTTC. The chain recombines TRBV5-1 with TRBJ2-7, with a possible D match to TRBD2 (6 bases). Between the trimmed V and J ends, which lost 4 bases and 3 bases, there was a span of 11 bases. CDR3 length equals 13 residues. The V gene's germline CDR1 is SGHRS and CDR2 YFSETQ.

The chain combines TRBV11-3 with TRBJ2-1, with 10 nucleotides matching TRBD2. The CDR3 is 15 amino acids. CDR1 is SGHNT and CDR2 is YENEEA in the germline V gene. V shed 5 bases, J shed 8 bases, and the junction held 9 bases outside the gene matches. The CDR3 DNA reads TGTGCCAGCAGCCCTAGCGGGGGCCCCGTCGATGAGCAGTTCTTC. Translated, it gives CASSPSGGPVDEQFF. The full variable domain, in which reference TRBV11-3 and TRBJ2-1 provide the parts outside the CDR3, is EAGVVQSPRYKIIEKKQPVAFWCNPISGHNTLYWYLQNLGQGPELLIRYENEEAVDDSQLPKDRFSAERLKGVDSTLKIQPAELGDSAVYLCASSPSGGPVDEQFFGPGTRLTVL.

The chain recombines TRBV18 with TRBJ2-3, with D maybe TRBD1 (5 bases). Germline CDR1 and CDR2: KGHSH and LQKENI. This CDR3 is built from 15 residues. Trimming took off 8 bases at V and 3 bases at J, with 18 bases between the two ends. CDR3 nucleotide sequence: TGTGCCAGCAGCTGGGGCAGGGTGACGACAGATACGCAGTATTTT. It translates to CASSWGRVTTDTQYF.

This chain uses TRBV6-5 with TRBJ2-7; D unclear. Per the germline V gene, CDR1 is MNHEY and CDR2 is SVGAGI. V lost 3 bases and J 3 bases, leaving 3 bases between the germline ends. This CDR3 spans 11 amino acids. The CDR3 protein is CASSYHYEQYF. CDR3 nucleotides: TGTGCCAGCAGTTATCACTACGAGCAGTACTTC.

The chain carries TRBV19 and TRBJ1-2; no clear D gene. With 7 bases removed from V and 2 bases from J, the gap between germline ends came to 14 bases. Germline values: CDR1 LNHDA, CDR2 SQIVND (reference sequence). The length of the CDR3 is 14 residues. The CDR3 sequence is CASMRPGSNYGYTF. The CDR3 DNA follows: TGTGCCAGTATGCGGCCGGGATCGAACTATGGCTACACCTTC.

The chain is built from TRBV14 and TRBJ2-3, with TRBD2 matching 7 bases. This CDR3 is built from 17 residues. The germline CDR1 and CDR2 sequences are SGHDN and FVKESK. Trimming removed 6 bases from V and 0 bases from J; junction bases left unmatched: 12. Here the CDR3 DNA reads TGTGCCAGCAGTCGCCCCCGGAGCGGGGCCAGCACAGATACGCAGTATTTT. This codes for CASSRPRSGASTDTQYF.